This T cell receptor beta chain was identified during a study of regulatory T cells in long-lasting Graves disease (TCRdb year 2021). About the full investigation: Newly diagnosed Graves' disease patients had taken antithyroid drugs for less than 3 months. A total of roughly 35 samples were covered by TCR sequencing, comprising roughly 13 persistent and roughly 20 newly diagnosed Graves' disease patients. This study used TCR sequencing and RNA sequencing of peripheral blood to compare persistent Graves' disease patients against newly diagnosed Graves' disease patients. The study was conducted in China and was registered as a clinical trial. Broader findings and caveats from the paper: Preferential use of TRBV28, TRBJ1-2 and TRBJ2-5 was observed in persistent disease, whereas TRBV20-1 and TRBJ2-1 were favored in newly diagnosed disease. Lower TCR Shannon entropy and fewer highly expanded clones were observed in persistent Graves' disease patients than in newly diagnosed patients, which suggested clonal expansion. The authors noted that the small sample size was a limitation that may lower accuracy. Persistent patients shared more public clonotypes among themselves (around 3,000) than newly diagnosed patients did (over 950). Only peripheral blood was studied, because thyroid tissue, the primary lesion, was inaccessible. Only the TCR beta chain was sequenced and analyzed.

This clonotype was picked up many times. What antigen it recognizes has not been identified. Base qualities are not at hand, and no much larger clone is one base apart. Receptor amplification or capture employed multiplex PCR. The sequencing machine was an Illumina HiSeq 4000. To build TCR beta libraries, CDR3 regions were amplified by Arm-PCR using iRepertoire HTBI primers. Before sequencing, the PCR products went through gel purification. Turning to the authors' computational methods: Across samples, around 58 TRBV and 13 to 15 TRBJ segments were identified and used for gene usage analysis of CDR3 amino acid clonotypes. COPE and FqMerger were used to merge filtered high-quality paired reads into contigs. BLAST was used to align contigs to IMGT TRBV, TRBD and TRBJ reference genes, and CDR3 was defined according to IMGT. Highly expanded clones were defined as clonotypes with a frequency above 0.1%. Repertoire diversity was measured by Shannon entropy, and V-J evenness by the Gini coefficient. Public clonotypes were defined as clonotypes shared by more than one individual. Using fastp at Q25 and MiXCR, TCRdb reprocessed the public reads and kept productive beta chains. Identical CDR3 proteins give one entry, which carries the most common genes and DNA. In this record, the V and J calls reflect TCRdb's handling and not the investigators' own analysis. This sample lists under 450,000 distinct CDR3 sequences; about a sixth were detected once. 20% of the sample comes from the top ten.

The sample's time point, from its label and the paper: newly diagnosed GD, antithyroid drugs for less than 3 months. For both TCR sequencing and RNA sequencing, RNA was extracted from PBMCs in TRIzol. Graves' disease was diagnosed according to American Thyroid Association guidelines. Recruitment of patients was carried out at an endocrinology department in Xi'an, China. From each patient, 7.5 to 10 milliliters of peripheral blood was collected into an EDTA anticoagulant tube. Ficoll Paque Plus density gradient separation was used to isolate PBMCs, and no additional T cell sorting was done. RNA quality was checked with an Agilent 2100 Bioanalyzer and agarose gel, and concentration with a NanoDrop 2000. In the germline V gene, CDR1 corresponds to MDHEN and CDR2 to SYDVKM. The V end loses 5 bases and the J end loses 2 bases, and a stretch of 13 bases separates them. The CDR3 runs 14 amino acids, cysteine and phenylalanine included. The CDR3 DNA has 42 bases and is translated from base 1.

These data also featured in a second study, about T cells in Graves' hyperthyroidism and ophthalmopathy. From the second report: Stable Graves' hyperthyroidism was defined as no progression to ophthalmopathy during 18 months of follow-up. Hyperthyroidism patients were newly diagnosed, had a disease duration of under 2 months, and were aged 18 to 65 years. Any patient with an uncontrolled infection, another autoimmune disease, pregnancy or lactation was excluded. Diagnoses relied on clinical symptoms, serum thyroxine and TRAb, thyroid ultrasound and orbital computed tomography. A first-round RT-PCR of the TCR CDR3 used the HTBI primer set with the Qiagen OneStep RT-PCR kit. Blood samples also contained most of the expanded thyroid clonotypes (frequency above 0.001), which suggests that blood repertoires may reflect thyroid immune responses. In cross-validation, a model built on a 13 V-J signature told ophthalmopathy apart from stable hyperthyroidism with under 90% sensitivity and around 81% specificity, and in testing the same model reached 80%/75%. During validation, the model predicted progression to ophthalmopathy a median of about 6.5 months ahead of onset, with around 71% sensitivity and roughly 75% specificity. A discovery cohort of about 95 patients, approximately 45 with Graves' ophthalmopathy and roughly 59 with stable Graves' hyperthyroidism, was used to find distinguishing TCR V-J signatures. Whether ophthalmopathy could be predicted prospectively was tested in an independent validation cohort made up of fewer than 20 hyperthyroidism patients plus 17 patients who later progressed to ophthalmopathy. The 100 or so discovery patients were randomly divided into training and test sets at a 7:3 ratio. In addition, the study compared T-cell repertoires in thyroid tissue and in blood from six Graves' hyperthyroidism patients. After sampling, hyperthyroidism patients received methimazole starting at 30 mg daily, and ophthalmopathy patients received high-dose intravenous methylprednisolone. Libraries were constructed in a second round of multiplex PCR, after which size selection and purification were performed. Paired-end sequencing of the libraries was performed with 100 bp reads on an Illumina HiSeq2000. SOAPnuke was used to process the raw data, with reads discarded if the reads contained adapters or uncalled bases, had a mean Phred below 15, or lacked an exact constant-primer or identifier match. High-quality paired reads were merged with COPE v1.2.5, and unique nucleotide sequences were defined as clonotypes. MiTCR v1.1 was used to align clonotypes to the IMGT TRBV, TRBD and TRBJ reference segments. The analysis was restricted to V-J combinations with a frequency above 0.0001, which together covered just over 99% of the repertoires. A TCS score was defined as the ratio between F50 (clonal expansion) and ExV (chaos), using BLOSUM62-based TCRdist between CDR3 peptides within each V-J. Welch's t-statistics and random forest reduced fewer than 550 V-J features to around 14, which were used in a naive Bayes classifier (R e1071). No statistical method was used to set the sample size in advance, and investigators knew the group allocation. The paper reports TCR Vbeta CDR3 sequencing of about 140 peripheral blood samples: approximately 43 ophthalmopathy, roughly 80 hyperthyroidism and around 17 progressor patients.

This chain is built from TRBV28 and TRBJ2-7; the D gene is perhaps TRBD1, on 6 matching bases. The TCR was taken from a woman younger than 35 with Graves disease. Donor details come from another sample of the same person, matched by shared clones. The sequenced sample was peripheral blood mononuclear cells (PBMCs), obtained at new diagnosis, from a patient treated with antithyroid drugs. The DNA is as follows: TGTGCCAGCAGTCCCGGACAGAGAGCCTACGAGCAGTACTTC. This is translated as CASSPGQRAYEQYF.